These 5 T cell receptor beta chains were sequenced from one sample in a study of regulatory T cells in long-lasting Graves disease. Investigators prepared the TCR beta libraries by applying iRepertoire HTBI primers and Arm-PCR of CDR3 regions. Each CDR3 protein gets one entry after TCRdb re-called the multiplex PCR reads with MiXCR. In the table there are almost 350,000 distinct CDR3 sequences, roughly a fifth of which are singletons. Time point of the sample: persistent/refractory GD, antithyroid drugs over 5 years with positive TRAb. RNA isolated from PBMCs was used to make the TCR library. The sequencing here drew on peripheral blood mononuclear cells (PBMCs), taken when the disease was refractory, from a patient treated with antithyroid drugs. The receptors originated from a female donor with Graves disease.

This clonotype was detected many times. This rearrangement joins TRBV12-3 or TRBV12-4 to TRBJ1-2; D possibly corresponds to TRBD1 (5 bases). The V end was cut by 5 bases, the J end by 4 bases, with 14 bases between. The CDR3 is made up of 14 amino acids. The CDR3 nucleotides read TGTGCCAGCAGTGCCCGCAGAGGGGCCTATGGCTACACCTTC. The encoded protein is CASSARRGAYGYTF.

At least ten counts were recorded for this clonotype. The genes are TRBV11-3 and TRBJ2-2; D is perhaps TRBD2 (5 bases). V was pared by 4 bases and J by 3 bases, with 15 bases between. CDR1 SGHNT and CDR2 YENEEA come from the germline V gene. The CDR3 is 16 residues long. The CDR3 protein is CASSYGSGEYTGELFF. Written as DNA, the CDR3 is TGTGCCAGCAGCTATGGGTCCGGGGAATACACCGGGGAGCTGTTTTTT.

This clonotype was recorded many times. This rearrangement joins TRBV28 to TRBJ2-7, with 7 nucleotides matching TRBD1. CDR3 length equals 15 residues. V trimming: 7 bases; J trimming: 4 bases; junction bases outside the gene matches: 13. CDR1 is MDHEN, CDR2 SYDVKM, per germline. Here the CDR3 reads CASTSPAAGGYEQYF. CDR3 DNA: TGTGCCAGCACTTCTCCCGCGGCAGGGGGTTACGAGCAGTACTTC.

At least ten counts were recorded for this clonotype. The CDR3 region is CASSRTGASKEQYF. CDR3 DNA: TGTGCCAGCAGTCGGACAGGGGCTAGCAAGGAGCAGTACTTC. The V gene is TRBV6-1, the J gene TRBJ2-7; 9 bases fit TRBD1. The CDR3 runs to 14 residues. CDR1 is MNHNS and CDR2 is SASEGT in the germline V gene. V shed 5 bases, J shed 7 bases, and the junction held 9 bases outside the gene matches.

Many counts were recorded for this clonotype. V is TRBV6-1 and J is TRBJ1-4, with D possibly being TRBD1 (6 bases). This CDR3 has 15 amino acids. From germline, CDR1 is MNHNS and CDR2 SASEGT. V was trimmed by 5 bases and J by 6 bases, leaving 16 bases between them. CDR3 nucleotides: TGTGCCAGCAGTAAAACAGGGACGGTGGATGAAAAACTGTTTTTT. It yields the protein CASSKTGTVDEKLFF.